These 30 T cell receptor beta chains originate from one sample sequenced in a study of identical twins. One entry per CDR3 protein results from TCRdb running MiXCR on the 5' RACE reads. The sample consists of a few hundred thousand distinct CDR3 sequences, roughly 13% of them appearing once. These data were likewise used in another study, on yellow fever vaccine responses in identical twins.

The specimen sequenced was memory (CD45RO+) T cells sorted from blood. All receptors derive from a young woman in good health.

In its sample, this clonotype was seen a few times. The CDR3 DNA is TGTGCCAGCAGCGTAGGCCCTCTCCTCTCTGGAAACACCATATATTTT. It encodes CASSVGPLLSGNTIYF. The genes are TRBV9 and TRBJ1-3; no definite D call. V was cut by 0 bases and J by 0 bases, with 10 bases left in between. Per germline, CDR1 SGDLS and CDR2 YYNGEE. This CDR3 is 16 amino acids long. The whole variable domain, remainder taken from reference TRBV9 and TRBJ1-3, is DSGVTQTPKHLITATGQRVTLRCSPRSGDLSVYWYQQSLDQGLQFLIQYYNGEERAKGNILERFSAQQFPDLHSELNLSSLELGDSALYFCASSVGPLLSGNTIYFGEGSWLTVV.

The chain recombines TRBV27 with TRBJ2-2, with TRBD2 matching over 7 bases. The germline gives CDR1 MNHEY, CDR2 SMNVEV (reference sequence). The CDR3 spans 16 residues. Losses at the gene ends were 6 bases for V and 0 bases for J; bases not matched to a gene: 7. In nucleotides, the CDR3 is TGTGCCAGCAGATCCCTAGCGGCCACGAACACCGGGGAGCTGTTTTTT. Amino acid sequence: CASRSLAATNTGELFF.

This clonotype has a count of ten or more. V is TRBV3-1 and J is TRBJ1-4, with 7 bases aligning to TRBD1. This CDR3 is 16 amino acids long. After removal of 1 base from V and 0 bases from J, the junction contained 2 bases not matched to a gene. Per the germline V gene, CDR1 is LGHDT and CDR2 is YNNKEL (reference sequence). CDR3 sequence (DNA): TGTGCCAGCAGCCAAGGGGACAGTGCAACTAATGAAAAACTGTTTTTT. Protein: CASSQGDSATNEKLFF. Combining the CDR3 with reference TRBV3-1 and TRBJ1-4 gives the whole variable domain DTAVSQTPKYLVTQMGNDKSIKCEQNLGHDTMYWYKQDSKKFLKIMFSYNNKELIINETVPNRFSPKSPDKAHLNLHINSLELGDSAVYFCASSQGDSATNEKLFFGSGTQLSVL.

This clonotype was picked up a small number of times. This sequence joins TRBV4-3 and TRBJ2-1; TRBD1 matches 7 bases. CDR3 length: 16 residues. The junction had 7 bases not matched to a gene; V was cut back by 4 bases and J by 1 base. Germline CDR1 is LGHNA and CDR2 is YSLEER. CDR3 sequence (DNA): TGCGCCAGCAGCCCCACCATACAGGGGTCCTACAATGAGCAGTTCTTC. Amino acids: CASSPTIQGSYNEQFF.

This clonotype was detected many times. The V gene is TRBV20-1, the J gene TRBJ2-2, with 7 nucleotides matching TRBD1. This CDR3 comprises 17 residues. V gave up 0 bases and J gave up 4 bases; unmatched junction bases: 11. Germline lookup yields CDR1 DFQATT and CDR2 SNEGSKA (reference sequence). CDR3 sequence reads: CSARDLEGGAVTGELFF. The CDR3 DNA follows: TGCAGTGCTAGAGATCTTGAAGGGGGCGCAGTCACCGGGGAGCTGTTTTTT.

This clonotype showed up many times. The gene calls are TRBV10-3 and TRBJ1-1; 8 positions agree with TRBD1. The CDR3 consists of 16 residues. Germline V gives CDR1 ENHRY, CDR2 SYGVKD. V gave up 10 bases and J gave up 1 base; unmatched junction bases: 14. CDR3 DNA: TGTGCCACCCGAACGAACACCGGGACAGGGAACACTGAAGCTTTCTTT. This translates into CATRTNTGTGNTEAFF.

This clonotype was seen a few times. This chain uses TRBV7-2 with TRBJ2-1, with 7 bases identical to TRBD1. Germline values: CDR1 SGHTA, CDR2 FQGNSA. V trimming: 3 bases; J trimming: 6 bases; junction bases outside the gene matches: 5. CDR3 length equals 14 residues. In DNA form, the CDR3 reads TGTGCCAGCAGCTTCCGGGGACAGTCCAATGAGCAGTTCTTC. Its translation is CASSFRGQSNEQFF.

The rearrangement joins TRBV20-1 to TRBJ2-5, with a possible D match to TRBD2 (6 bases). The CDR3 runs 13 residues. Germline V gene data show CDR1 as DFQATT and CDR2 as SNEGSKA (reference sequence). Between the trimmed V and J ends, which lost 7 bases and 5 bases, there was a span of 17 bases. The CDR3 loop reads CSGRAGLVETQYF. Written as DNA, the CDR3 is TGCAGTGGAAGGGCGGGACTCGTGGAGACCCAGTACTTC.

CDR3: CASSEMIAVDSNYGYTF. Here the CDR3 DNA reads TGTGCCAGCAGTGAAATGATTGCAGTCGACTCTAACTATGGCTACACCTTC. The chain couples TRBV6-1 to TRBJ1-2; no reliable D call. Germline assignment: CDR1 MNHNS and CDR2 SASEGT. Trimming left V 2 bases short and J 0 bases short, with 16 bases between. The CDR3 extends over 17 amino acids.

This clonotype was seen many times. The chain carries TRBV12-3 or TRBV12-4 and TRBJ2-7; 7 nucleotides match TRBD1. The CDR3 is made up of 16 amino acids. With V trimmed by 7 bases and J by 6 bases, 18 bases remained unmatched. CDR3 region: CASTQWERGQEGEQYF. DNA of the CDR3: TGTGCCAGCACCCAATGGGAGAGAGGACAGGAAGGCGAGCAGTACTTC.

As DNA, the CDR3 is TGTGCCAGCAGCCAACCACAGGGGGGAAACACCATATATTTT. Residues: CASSQPQGGNTIYF. The gene calls are TRBV3-1 and TRBJ1-3, with 7 bases lining up with TRBD1. Germline values: CDR1 LGHDT, CDR2 YNNKEL (reference sequence). The CDR3 spans 14 residues. Unmatched junction bases numbered 2, after V lost 2 bases and J lost 4 bases.

This chain uses TRBV6-6 with TRBJ2-6; D not resolved. V was shortened by 6 bases and J by 12 bases, with 9 bases between the two germline ends. Germline V gene sequence: CDR1 MNHNY, CDR2 SVGAGI (reference sequence). CDR3 length equals 11 residues. The CDR3 is CASSPASVLTF. CDR3 DNA: TGTGCCAGCAGCCCGGCATCCGTCCTGACTTTC.

This sequence joins TRBV12-3 or TRBV12-4 and TRBJ2-1, with 8 bases lining up with TRBD1. Trimming cost V 6 bases and J 8 bases; bases outside gene matches: 15. The CDR3 length is 16 residues. CDR3 sequence reads: CASSPRLWAGGDEQFF. The CDR3 DNA reads TGTGCCAGCAGCCCAAGGCTGTGGGCAGGGGGCGATGAGCAGTTCTTC.

In its sample, this clonotype was seen many times. The V gene is TRBV5-1, the J gene TRBJ2-3; D may be TRBD1 (5 bases). This CDR3 has 14 residues. V was trimmed by 7 bases and J by 2 bases, leaving 14 bases between them. CDR1 and CDR2 from the germline V gene are SGHRS and YFSETQ. This chain's CDR3 is CASARKGLTDTQYF. The DNA for the CDR3 is TGCGCCAGCGCCCGGAAGGGGCTCACAGATACGCAGTATTTT. Combining the CDR3 with reference TRBV5-1 and TRBJ2-3 gives the whole variable domain KAGVTQTPRYLIKTRGQQVTLSCSPISGHRSVSWYQQTPGQGLQFLFEYFSETQRNKGNFPGRFSGRQFSNSRSEMNVSTLELGDSALYLCASARKGLTDTQYFGPGTRLTVL.

This clonotype was counted between two and nine times. The CDR3 reads CASSELSGGFQETQYF. In DNA form, the CDR3 reads TGTGCCAGCAGTGAACTTAGCGGGGGTTTCCAAGAGACCCAGTACTTC. This chain joins TRBV6-1 and TRBJ2-5; 9 positions match TRBD2. In germline, CDR1 is MNHNS, CDR2 SASEGT. This CDR3 contains 16 residues. V was pared by 2 bases and J by 1 base, with 5 bases of the junction left unmatched.

This clonotype was counted a few times. This chain uses TRBV20-1 with TRBJ2-7; TRBD1 agrees at 7 bases. The J segment lost 1 base and the V segment lost 5 bases, leaving 5 bases of the junction unmatched. Germline V gene sequence: CDR1 DFQATT, CDR2 SNEGSKA (reference sequence). This CDR3 has 13 residues. The DNA for the CDR3 is TGCAGTGCTGCCTCGGGACAGTCCTACGAGCAGTACTTC. Its protein is CSAASGQSYEQYF.

The sample holds many counts of this clonotype. The rearrangement uses TRBV4-3 and TRBJ2-1; weak D call: TRBD2 (7 bases). The CDR3 loop spans 20 amino acids. Looked up from germline, CDR1 is LGHNA and CDR2 is YSLEER. Trimming removed 1 base from V and 1 base from J, with 23 bases in between. DNA of the CDR3: TGCGCCAGCAGCCAAGGGGGGGGCCCCTCGAATTCCAAGTCCTACAATGAGCAGTTCTTC. The encoded protein is CASSQGGGPSNSKSYNEQFF.

V and J are TRBV11-2 and TRBJ2-1; maybe TRBD2 (6 bases). V was shortened by 5 bases and J by 0 bases, with 23 bases between the two germline ends. The CDR3 contains 19 residues. Germline lookup yields CDR1 SGHAT and CDR2 FQNNGV. CDR3: CASSRPTAGGRSSYNEQFF. The CDR3 DNA follows: TGTGCCAGCAGCAGACCTACGGCCGGGGGAAGAAGCTCCTACAATGAGCAGTTCTTC.

The chain joins TRBV9 to TRBJ2-5, with 9 bases lining up with TRBD1. This CDR3 is built from 15 residues. The V and J ends lost 2 bases and 2 bases, in that order; junction bases with no gene match: 4. The V gene's germline CDR1 is SGDLS and CDR2 YYNGEE. This CDR3 reads CASSVGTGPQETQYF. CDR3 sequence (DNA): TGTGCCAGCAGCGTCGGGACAGGGCCACAAGAGACCCAGTACTTC.

This clonotype was counted a few times. The gene calls are TRBV20-1 and TRBJ1-2; no firm D call. The germline V and J ends were trimmed by 3 bases and 6 bases, with 8 bases remaining between them. The CDR3 runs 11 residues. Germline V gene sequence: CDR1 DFQATT, CDR2 SNEGSKA (reference sequence). CDR3 bases: TGCAGTGCTAGCCAGAAGAATGGCTACACCTTC. It yields the protein CSASQKNGYTF.

This chain uses TRBV6-4 with TRBJ2-1, with D perhaps matching TRBD2 (6 bases). V lost 4 bases to trimming and J lost 6 bases, with 13 bases between them. Germline loops: CDR1 MRHNA, CDR2 SNTAGT. The CDR3 contains 14 residues. CDR3 bases: TGTGCCAGCAGTGCCCTTAGCGGTACCAATGAGCAGTTCTTC. Translating gives CASSALSGTNEQFF.

In this sample, this clonotype turned up a few times. V gene TRBV20-1 combines with J gene TRBJ2-1, with TRBD2 matching over 11 bases. The germline gives CDR1 DFQATT, CDR2 SNEGSKA (reference sequence). CDR3 length: 16 residues. Trimming at V came to 5 bases and at J to 6 bases, leaving 12 bases not matched to a gene. The CDR3 DNA reads TGCAGTGCTCAATCTCGACTAGCGGGGCCACTCAATGAGCAGTTCTTC. Translating gives CSAQSRLAGPLNEQFF.

At least ten counts were recorded for this clonotype. The chain joins TRBV29-1 to TRBJ2-3, with 10 bases aligning to TRBD2. CDR3 length equals 17 residues. The ends lost 0 bases at V and 4 bases at J; junction bases unmatched: 10. Germline loops: CDR1 SQVTM, CDR2 ANQGSEA. This CDR3 reads CSVEEGNWLAGADTQYF. The CDR3, as DNA: TGCAGCGTTGAAGAGGGGAATTGGCTAGCGGGGGCAGATACGCAGTATTTT.

Only a few counts were recorded for this clonotype. This chain links TRBV7-2 with TRBJ1-3, with D perhaps TRBD1 (6 bases). V shed 2 bases and J shed 3 bases, with 8 bases lying between them. This CDR3 comprises 14 residues. The V gene's germline CDR1 is SGHTA and CDR2 FQGNSA. DNA for the CDR3: TGTGCCAGCAGCTTACTACAGGGTGGAAACACCATATATTTT. Amino acids: CASSLLQGGNTIYF.

The chain is built from TRBV4-2 and TRBJ2-5, with TRBD2 matching 10 bases. V lost 4 bases and J lost 5; bases outside the gene matches: 7. The CDR3 consists of 15 residues. Germline V CDR1 and CDR2: LGHNA, YNFKEQ. CDR3 nucleotide sequence: TGTGCCAGCAGCCGAGAGCGGGAGGGCCATGAGACCCAGTACTTC. Protein product: CASSREREGHETQYF.

In its sample, this clonotype was seen a few times. V and J are TRBV4-1 and TRBJ2-2, with D perhaps TRBD2 (5 bases). The CDR3 contains 10 residues. CDR1 is MGHRA, CDR2 YSYEKL, per germline. The chain's CDR3 is CAPGTGELFF. CDR3 nucleotides: TGCGCACCGGGGACCGGGGAGCTGTTTTTT.

The rearrangement joins TRBV29-1 to TRBJ2-1; 8 bases are shared with TRBD2. The trim removed 7 bases at V and 12 bases at J, leaving 17 bases unmatched. This CDR3 is built from 14 residues. Per germline, CDR1 SQVTM and CDR2 ANQGSEA. The CDR3 region is CSAEREYPFQVQFF. The CDR3 nucleotides read TGCAGCGCCGAGCGGGAGTACCCATTTCAGGTGCAGTTCTTC.

This clonotype was recorded at least ten times. V is TRBV24-1 and J is TRBJ2-2, with 7 nucleotides matching TRBD1. Per germline, CDR1 KGHDR and CDR2 SFDVKD. The CDR3 has 17 residues. V shed 4 bases, J shed 9 bases, and the junction held 16 bases outside the gene matches. The CDR3 here is CATSDRAWDSVGRELFF. The CDR3 bases are TGTGCCACCAGTGACCGCGCGTGGGACAGCGTCGGCCGGGAGCTGTTTTTT.

For this clonotype: A much larger clone is a single base away; this may be a read error. This sequence joins TRBV4-3 and TRBJ2-7; either TRBD1 or TRBD2 may fit D (6 bases each). The end of the DNA is better explained by TRBJ2-1, so the J call may be wrong. This CDR3 has 16 amino acids. CDR1 is LGHNA, CDR2 YSLEER, per germline. The CDR3 DNA follows: TGCGCCAGCAGCCAAGGGGGCGGGACACTAAGTTACGAGCAGTTCTTC. Amino acid sequence: CASSQGGGTLSYEQFF.

This clonotype came up a few times. This chain links TRBV24-1 with TRBJ2-7, with TRBD1 matching 9 bases. This CDR3 contains 16 residues. Germline CDR1 reads KGHDR; CDR2 reads SFDVKD. Trimming at V came to 3 bases and at J to 2 bases, leaving 7 bases not matched to a gene. This CDR3 is CATSDTTGTGPYEQYF. In nucleotides, the CDR3 is TGTGCCACCAGTGATACCACCGGGACAGGGCCCTACGAGCAGTACTTC.